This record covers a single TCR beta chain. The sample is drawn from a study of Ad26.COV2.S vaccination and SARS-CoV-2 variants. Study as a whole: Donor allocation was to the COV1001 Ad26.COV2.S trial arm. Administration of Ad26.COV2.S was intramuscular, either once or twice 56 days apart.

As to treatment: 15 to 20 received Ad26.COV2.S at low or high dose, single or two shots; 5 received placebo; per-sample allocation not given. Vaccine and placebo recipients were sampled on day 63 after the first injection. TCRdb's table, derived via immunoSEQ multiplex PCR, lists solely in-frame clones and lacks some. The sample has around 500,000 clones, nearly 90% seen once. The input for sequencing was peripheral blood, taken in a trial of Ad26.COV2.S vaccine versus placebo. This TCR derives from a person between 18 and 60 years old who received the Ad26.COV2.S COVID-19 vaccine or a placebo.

The CDR3 sequence: CASSPSRTGGLIYYEQYF. CDR3 DNA sequence: TGTGCCAGCAGCCCAAGCAGGACAGGGGGCCTTATTTATTACGAGCAGTACTTC. J is TRBJ2-7 and V is TRBV6-2 or TRBV6-3, with 11 positions matching TRBD1. The germline V gene has CDR1 MNHEY and CDR2 SVGEGT. This CDR3 is 18 amino acids long. V shed 6 bases and J 4 bases; nucleotides not matched to a gene: 17.